This T cell receptor (beta chain) stems from a study of blood T cell repertoires in COVID-19. As for the study in general: The origin of the acute and convalescent COVID-19 samples was the United States, Italy and Spain.

Authors' analysis steps: Amplification with reference gene primers provided the estimates of nucleated cell counts. Here immunoSEQ multiplex PCR was the method, and the copy in TCRdb shows in-frame clones only, minus some. V, J and clone size are taken as reported in that table, and D and trimming were inferred from the DNA itself. The table records 59,000 or so clones, around 86% of them present only once. The CDR3 runs to 12 residues. The V and J ends lost 5 bases and 15 bases, in that order; junction bases with no gene match: 6. Germline V gene data show CDR1 as SEHNR and CDR2 as FQNEAQ (reference sequence).

The source is a human donor in a cohort sampled during active COVID-19. Sequencing used peripheral blood. J is TRBJ2-3 and V is TRBV7-9, with 12 bases that match TRBD2. The DNA of the CDR3 is TGTGCCAGCAGCCCTAGCGGGGGGGCGTGCTATTTT. Translated, it gives CASSPSGGACYF.